Shown below are 7 T cell receptor beta chains from a single sample sequenced in a study of spatial heterogeneity in lung cancer (dated by TCRdb to between 2018 and 2021). Libraries came from 5' RACE. Sequencing instrument: NextSeq 500. TCRdb redid the processing of the public reads, applying fastp at Q25 and MiXCR, and retained in-frame beta chains. Each entry is one CDR3 protein sequence, shown with its most common DNA and genes. For this sample there are roughly 39,000 distinct CDR3 sequences; 5.8% appear just once. Together, the top ten hold 9.5% to 13% of the sample. What this sample's time point label stands for: sample taken at primary tumor resection. Whole RNA extracted from tumor and nontumor lung tissue, or from cryopreserved PBMC samples, was used for TCR sequencing without cell sorting. Sequenced here: PBMCs, sampled at surgery. All receptors derive from a male donor with early-stage non-small cell lung cancer.

Many counts were recorded for this clonotype. The chain uses TRBV27 and TRBJ2-1, with TRBD2 matching 13 bases. This CDR3 comprises 17 residues. The trim removed 5 bases at V and 5 bases at J, leaving 9 bases unmatched. CDR1 and CDR2 from the germline V gene are MNHEY and SMNVEV (reference sequence). The CDR3 bases are TGTGCCAGCAGTCTCACTAGCGGGGGGGCCAATAACAATGAGCAGTTCTTC. Amino acid sequence: CASSLTSGGANNNEQFF.

Ten or more counts support this clonotype. The rearrangement uses TRBV5-1 and TRBJ2-5, with D perhaps matching TRBD1 (5 bases). The CDR3 runs to 14 residues. Trimming cost V 4 bases and J 3 bases, with 13 bases left between them. CDR1 and CDR2 from the germline V gene are SGHRS and YFSETQ. The CDR3: CASSPQTGKETQYF. CDR3 DNA: TGCGCCAGCAGCCCCCAAACAGGAAAAGAGACCCAGTACTTC.

There are many counts of this clonotype. V and J are TRBV29-1 and TRBJ2-1, with TRBD2 as a possible D gene (5 bases). V was trimmed by 0 bases and J by 16 bases, leaving 13 bases between them. In germline, CDR1 is SQVTM, CDR2 ANQGSEA. This CDR3 region has 11 residues. CDR3 DNA sequence: TGCAGCGTTGAAGATGGTCGGGGAGTTTTCTTC. This translates into CSVEDGRGVFF.

This clonotype was detected many times. The chain joins TRBV3-1 to TRBJ2-5; no clear D gene. Germline assignment: CDR1 LGHDT and CDR2 YNNKEL (reference sequence). The CDR3 has 12 amino acids. Trimming pared 5 bases from V and 3 bases from J, leaving 7 bases between. The CDR3 DNA follows: TGTGCCAGCAGCATTTGGGAAGAGACCCAGTACTTC. It yields the protein CASSIWEETQYF.

The sample holds a few counts of this clonotype. This chain connects TRBV18 to TRBJ2-7; D is uncertain. Germline CDR1 is KGHSH and CDR2 is LQKENI. V lost 2 bases to trimming and J lost 0 bases, with 14 bases between them. The CDR3 spans 16 residues. CDR3 residues: CASSPSAPSISYEQYF. DNA of the CDR3: TGTGCCAGCTCACCAAGTGCCCCAAGTATCTCCTACGAGCAGTACTTC.

The V gene is TRBV5-1, the J gene TRBJ2-5; 16 bases fit TRBD2. Germline V gene sequence: CDR1 SGHRS, CDR2 YFSETQ. Trimming removed 0 bases from V and 6 bases from J; junction bases left unmatched: 8. The CDR3 loop spans 18 amino acids. CDR3 protein: CASSLAGTSGGASKTQYF. The DNA of the CDR3 is TGCGCCAGCAGCTTGGCCGGGACTAGCGGGGGGGCCTCGAAGACCCAGTACTTC. The whole variable domain, filled in from reference TRBV5-1 and TRBJ2-5, reads KAGVTQTPRYLIKTRGQQVTLSCSPISGHRSVSWYQQTPGQGLQFLFEYFSETQRNKGNFPGRFSGRQFSNSRSEMNVSTLELGDSALYLCASSLAGTSGGASKTQYFGPGTRLLVL.

In this sample, this clonotype turned up many times. This chain uses TRBV18 with TRBJ2-2; D is unresolved. Germline V gene sequence: CDR1 KGHSH, CDR2 LQKENI. V was pared by 1 base and J by 0 bases, with 12 bases between. The CDR3 sequence is 17 residues long. CDR3 residues: CASSPQYLSPNTGELFF. CDR3 sequence (DNA): TGTGCCAGCTCACCACAGTATCTTTCCCCGAACACCGGGGAGCTGTTTTTT.